One TCR beta chain is described in this entry. In the original workflow: Using reference gene primer amplification, nucleated cell counts were estimated. The table came from immunoSEQ multiplex PCR; TCRdb's copy has only in-frame clones and leaves some out. The DNA gave D and trimming, while V, J and clone size come from that table. This sample has tens of thousands of clones, with 88% found just once. V lost 5 bases to trimming and J lost 7 bases, with 9 bases between them. This CDR3 is built from 12 residues. The record originates from a study of blood T cell repertoires in COVID-19. Whole-study context: Material from acute and convalescent COVID-19 was sourced from the United States, Italy and Spain. T cells, B-cell-depleted T cells, or PBMCs supplied cDNA or gDNA.

This clonotype was sampled from a human donor in a cohort sampled during active COVID-19. The sequenced sample was peripheral blood. The V gene is TRBV12-3 or TRBV12-4, the J gene TRBJ1-3, with unresolved D. CDR3 in amino acids: CASSLPSNTIYF. In nucleotides, the CDR3 is TGTGCCAGCAGTCTCCCAAGCAACACCATATATTTT.